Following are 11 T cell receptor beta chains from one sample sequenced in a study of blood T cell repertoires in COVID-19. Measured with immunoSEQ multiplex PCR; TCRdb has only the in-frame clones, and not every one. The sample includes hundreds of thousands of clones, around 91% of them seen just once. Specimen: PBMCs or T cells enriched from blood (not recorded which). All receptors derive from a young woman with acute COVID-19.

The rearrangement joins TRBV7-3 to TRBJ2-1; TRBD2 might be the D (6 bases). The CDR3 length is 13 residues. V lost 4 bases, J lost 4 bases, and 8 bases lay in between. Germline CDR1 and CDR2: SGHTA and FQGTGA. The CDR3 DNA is TGTGCCAGCAGCTCCGGACTATACAATGAGCAGTTCTTC. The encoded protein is CASSSGLYNEQFF.

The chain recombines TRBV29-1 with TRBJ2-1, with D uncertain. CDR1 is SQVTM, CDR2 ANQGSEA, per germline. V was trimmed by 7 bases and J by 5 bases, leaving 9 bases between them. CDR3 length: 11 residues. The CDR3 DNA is TGCAGCGGAGACTTGAACAATGAGCAGTTCTTC. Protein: CSGDLNNEQFF.

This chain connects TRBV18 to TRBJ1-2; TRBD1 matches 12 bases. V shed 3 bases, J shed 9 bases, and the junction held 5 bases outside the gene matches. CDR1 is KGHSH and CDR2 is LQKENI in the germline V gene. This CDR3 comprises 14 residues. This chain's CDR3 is CASSPPGQGASYTF. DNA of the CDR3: TGTGCCAGCTCACCTCCGGGACAGGGGGCAAGCTACACCTTC.

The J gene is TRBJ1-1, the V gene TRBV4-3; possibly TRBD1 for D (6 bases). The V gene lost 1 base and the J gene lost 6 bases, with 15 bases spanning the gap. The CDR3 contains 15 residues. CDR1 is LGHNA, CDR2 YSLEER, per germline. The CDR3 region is CASSQGRRGIAEAFF. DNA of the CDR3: TGCGCCAGCAGCCAAGGCCGCAGGGGCATAGCTGAAGCTTTCTTT.

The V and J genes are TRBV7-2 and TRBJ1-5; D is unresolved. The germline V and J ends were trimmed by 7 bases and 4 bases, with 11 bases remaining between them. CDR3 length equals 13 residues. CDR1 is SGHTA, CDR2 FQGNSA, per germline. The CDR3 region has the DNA TGTGCCAGCACCGATTCTATTAATCAGCCCCAGCATTTT. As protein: CASTDSINQPQHF.

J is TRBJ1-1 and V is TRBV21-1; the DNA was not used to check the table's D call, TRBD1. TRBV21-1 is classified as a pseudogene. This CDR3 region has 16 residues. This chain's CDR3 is CASSKETGRADTEAFF. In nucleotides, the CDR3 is TGTGCCAGCAGCAAAGAGACAGGGCGGGCGGACACTGAAGCTTTCTTT.

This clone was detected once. CDR3 nucleotides: TGTGCCAGTAGCTGGACTAGCGGGAGTTTCTACGAGCAGTACTTC. Amino acid sequence: CASSWTSGSFYEQYF. The V gene is TRBV19, the J gene TRBJ2-7; 13 nucleotides line up with TRBD2. This CDR3 has 15 amino acids. The germline CDR1 and CDR2 sequences are LNHDA and SQIVND (reference sequence). V was pared by 6 bases and J by 3 bases, with 5 bases of the junction left unmatched.

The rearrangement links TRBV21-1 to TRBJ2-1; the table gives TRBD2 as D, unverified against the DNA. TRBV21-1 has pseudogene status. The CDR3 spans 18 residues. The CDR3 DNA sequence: TGTGCCAGCAGCAAAGCGCCAGTACCTAGCGGGACCTACAATGAGCAGTTCTTC. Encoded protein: CASSKAPVPSGTYNEQFF.

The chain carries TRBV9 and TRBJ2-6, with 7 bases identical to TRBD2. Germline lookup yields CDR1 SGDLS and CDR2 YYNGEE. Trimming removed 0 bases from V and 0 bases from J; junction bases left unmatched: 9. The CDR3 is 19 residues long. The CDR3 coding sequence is TGTGCCAGCAGCGTAGTATCGGCGGGAGCGTCCTCTGGGGCCAACGTCCTGACTTTC. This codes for CASSVVSAGASSGANVLTF.

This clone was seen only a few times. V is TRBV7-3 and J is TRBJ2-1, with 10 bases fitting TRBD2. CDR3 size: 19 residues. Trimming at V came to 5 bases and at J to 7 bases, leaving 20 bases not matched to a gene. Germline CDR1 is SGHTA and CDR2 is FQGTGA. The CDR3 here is CASSTRGPGSSGRLNEQFF. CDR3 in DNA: TGTGCCAGCAGCACGCGAGGGCCGGGGTCTAGCGGGAGACTTAATGAGCAGTTCTTC.

The CDR3 protein is CASSPTGSLAKNIQYF. CDR3 coding DNA: TGTGCCAGCAGCCCGACAGGGTCTCTAGCCAAAAACATTCAGTACTTC. The chain couples TRBV7-6 to TRBJ2-4; 7 bases agree with TRBD1. The germline V gene has CDR1 SGHVS and CDR2 FNYEAQ. V lost 5 bases and J lost 0; bases outside the gene matches: 7. The CDR3 runs 16 residues.